This T cell receptor beta chain was captured by sequencing in a study of T cell changes during pregnancy in multiple sclerosis. This table comes from immunoSEQ multiplex PCR, and its TCRdb copy is limited to in-frame clones, with some not included. The sample holds roughly 26,000 clones, 89% seen once. V was clipped by 3 bases and J by 0 bases; unmatched bases: 5. The length of the CDR3 is 15 residues. CDR1 is PRHDT, CDR2 FYEKMQ, per germline (reference sequence). The V and J genes are TRBV13 and TRBJ2-7; TRBD1 matches at 7 bases. This TCR was recovered from a female donor with multiple sclerosis, enrolled in a pregnancy study. The input for sequencing was CD8+ T cells from peripheral blood mononuclear cells, taken in the second trimester of pregnancy. This chain's CDR3 is CASSFRTGFSYEQYF. DNA for the CDR3: TGTGCCAGCAGCTTCAGGACAGGCTTCTCCTACGAGCAGTACTTC.